These 16 T cell receptor beta chains share one sample of origin, sequenced in a study of radiation and T cells in renal cell carcinoma. Time point of the sample: blood 4 weeks post-SBRT, at nephrectomy. Described treatment: 15 Gy SBRT to primary tumor, nephrectomy 4 weeks later. Data came from immunoSEQ multiplex PCR; TCRdb stores just in-frame clones and leaves some out. This sample yields over 90,000 clones, of which 75% to 85% are seen a single time; 6.5% to 8% belongs to the top ten. Source: blood, taken from a patient whose treatment included radiotherapy and nephrectomy. These receptors originate from a man aged 60 to 69 with renal cell carcinoma.

This chain links TRBV5-1 with TRBJ1-1; 10 bases map to TRBD1. This CDR3 has 15 amino acids. Unmatched junction bases numbered 4, after V lost 0 bases and J lost 5 bases. From germline, CDR1 is SGHRS and CDR2 YFSETQ. CDR3: CASSLGSGQGTEAFF. CDR3 DNA sequence: TGCGCCAGCAGCTTGGGGTCGGGACAGGGGACTGAAGCTTTCTTT.

The chain is built from TRBV29-1 and TRBJ2-5, with D tentatively TRBD1 or TRBD2 (5 bases each). V lost 7 bases and J lost 5, with 14 bases in between. Germline V gene sequence: CDR1 SQVTM, CDR2 ANQGSEA. This CDR3 is 12 amino acids long. The CDR3 reads CSAGPGQETQYF. The CDR3 DNA sequence: TGCAGCGCGGGACCGGGCCAGGAGACCCAGTACTTC.

The gene calls are TRBV19 and TRBJ1-2; possible D gene TRBD1, 5 bases. V gave up 6 bases and J gave up 4 bases, with 12 bases separating them. CDR1 LNHDA and CDR2 SQIVND come from the germline V gene (reference sequence). The CDR3 has 13 residues. The CDR3 loop is CASSPTGPYGYTF. CDR3 in DNA: TGTGCCAGTAGCCCGACGGGGCCCTATGGCTACACCTTC.

The CDR3 here is CASSDRGSSYEQYF. The DNA for the CDR3 is TGCGCCAGCAGTGACAGGGGTTCCTCCTACGAGCAGTACTTC. The V call is TRBV5-1, the J call TRBJ2-7; 8 bases agree with TRBD1. This CDR3 is built from 14 residues. Germline lookup yields CDR1 SGHRS and CDR2 YFSETQ. After removal of 5 bases from V and 0 bases from J, the junction contained 4 bases not matched to a gene.

This chain links TRBV2 with TRBJ2-7; no definite D call. Germline CDR1 reads SNHLY; CDR2 reads FYNNEI. Trimming removed 3 bases at V and 0 bases at J, with 15 bases between. This CDR3 comprises 16 residues. The CDR3 is CASSEVPPDPSYEQYF. CDR3 nucleotide sequence: TGTGCCAGCAGTGAGGTACCCCCCGACCCCTCCTACGAGCAGTACTTC.

This clone was counted ten times or more. The gene calls are TRBV27 and TRBJ2-7, with 7 bases matching TRBD1. CDR1 and CDR2 from the germline V gene are MNHEY and SMNVEV (reference sequence). This CDR3 region has 15 residues. With 6 bases clipped from V and 2 bases from J, the junction kept 10 bases outside the gene matches. The CDR3 loop reads CASRGTGAQAYEQYF. The DNA of the CDR3 is TGTGCCAGCAGAGGAACAGGGGCGCAGGCCTACGAGCAGTACTTC.

The chain combines TRBV11-2 with TRBJ2-7; D gene uncertain. Germline CDR1 is SGHAT and CDR2 is FQNNGV. V was clipped by 4 bases and J by 1 base, with 14 bases between them. This CDR3 has 15 amino acids. CDR3 nucleotide sequence: TGTGCCAGCAGCTCGCCTCGACCCCTATCCTACGAGCAGTACTTC. Its translation is CASSSPRPLSYEQYF.

V gene TRBV27 combines with J gene TRBJ2-1, with a possible D match to TRBD2 (7 bases). Per germline, CDR1 MNHEY and CDR2 SMNVEV (reference sequence). This CDR3 region has 14 residues. V was trimmed by 6 bases and J by 4 bases, leaving 13 bases between them. The CDR3 bases are TGTGCCAGCAGGATTGGGGGGGCTTACAATGAGCAGTTCTTC. This gives the protein CASRIGGAYNEQFF.

This sequence joins TRBV6-5 and TRBJ2-3, with D maybe TRBD2 (5 bases). Germline values: CDR1 MNHEY, CDR2 SVGAGI. This CDR3 region has 14 residues. V was cut by 0 bases and J by 6 bases, with 10 bases left in between. The CDR3 nucleotides are TGTGCCAGCAGTTACTCGGAGGTCGGTGATACGCAGTATTTT. Residues: CASSYSEVGDTQYF.

The chain couples TRBV5-4 to TRBJ2-4; no reliable D call. The V end lost 5 bases, the J end lost 0 bases, and 12 bases lay between the germline ends. Germline assignment: CDR1 SGHNT and CDR2 YYREEE (reference sequence). The CDR3 spans 15 residues. This CDR3 reads CASSPGALAKNIQYF. Written as DNA, the CDR3 is TGTGCCAGCAGTCCTGGAGCCCTAGCCAAAAACATTCAGTACTTC.

The V gene is TRBV30, the J gene TRBJ2-2; tentative D call: TRBD1 (5 bases). The CDR3 length is 14 residues. V was clipped by 4 bases and J by 5 bases, with 14 bases between them. Germline CDR1 is GTSNPN and CDR2 is SVGIG (reference sequence). CDR3 coding DNA: TGTGCCTGGATCCCAGGGTTGAAAACCGGGGAGCTGTTTTTT. It is translated as CAWIPGLKTGELFF.

The chain links TRBV28 to TRBJ2-5, with no clear D. Germline V lookup: CDR1 MDHEN, CDR2 SYDVKM. The length of the CDR3 is 13 residues. Trimming cost V 1 base and J 1 base, with 4 bases left between them. CDR3 amino acids: CASSLSSQETQYF. The CDR3 coding sequence is TGTGCCAGCAGTTTATCCAGCCAAGAGACCCAGTACTTC.

This chain uses TRBV13 with TRBJ2-2, with 8 bases aligning to TRBD2. The ends lost 4 bases at V and 7 bases at J; junction bases unmatched: 8. The germline V gene has CDR1 PRHDT and CDR2 FYEKMQ (reference sequence). The CDR3 runs to 15 residues. CDR3 amino acids: CASSSGLGEGGELFF. Here the CDR3 DNA reads TGTGCCAGCAGCTCGGGACTAGGGGAAGGCGGGGAGCTGTTTTTT.

The chain carries TRBV12-5 and TRBJ2-3; TRBD1 agrees at 11 bases. V lost 5 bases and J lost 6; bases outside the gene matches: 4. The germline V gene encodes CDR1 LGHNT and CDR2 FRNRAP. The CDR3 length is 14 residues. The CDR3 loop is CASGRTGGADTQYF. CDR3 DNA sequence: TGTGCTAGTGGTAGGACAGGGGGCGCGGATACGCAGTATTTT. The full variable domain, rest sourced from reference TRBV12-5 and TRBJ2-3, is DARVTQTPRHKVTEMGQEVTMRCQPILGHNTVFWYRQTMMQGLELLAYFRNRAPLDDSGMPKDRFSAEMPDATLATLKIQPSEPRDSAVYFCASGRTGGADTQYFGPGTRLTVL.

The CDR3: CASSSVPINQPQHF. Written as DNA, the CDR3 is TGTGCCAGCAGCTCGGTCCCGATTAATCAGCCCCAGCATTTT. The chain couples TRBV28 to TRBJ1-5; unclear D gene. Germline V gives CDR1 MDHEN, CDR2 SYDVKM. V was cut by 6 bases and J by 4 bases, with 13 bases left in between. The CDR3 consists of 14 residues.

V is TRBV6-4 and J is TRBJ1-2, with D possibly TRBD1 on 5 matching bases. V lost 2 bases to trimming and J lost 6 bases, with 10 bases between them. This CDR3 is 13 amino acids long. Germline V CDR1 and CDR2: MRHNA, SNTAGT. The CDR3 sequence is CASSDNQGNGYTF. CDR3 DNA sequence: TGTGCCAGCAGTGACAACCAGGGAAATGGCTACACCTTC.